This TCR beta chain emerged from a study of CD8+ T cells in alopecia areata (dated 2018 in TCRdb). In terms of the full investigation: Skin from C3H/HeJ donors with spontaneous alopecia (about 6-13 months old) was grafted onto female C3H/HeJ recipients that were about 6-10 weeks old. High-throughput TCRbeta sequencing was used to examine T cell clonal expansion in alopecia areata in both the C3H/HeJ mouse model and human patients. Scalp clonality was compared across normal scalp (n=4), patchy alopecia areata scalp (n=8), and alopecia totalis/universalis scalp (n=8). RNA was extracted with the PAXgene miRNA kit for fixed scalp, the miRNeasy kit for PBMCs, and the RNeasy kit for mouse skin. TCRbeta CDR3 regions were amplified by immunoSEQ multiplex PCR with 35 Vbeta forward and 13 Jbeta reverse primers. Human TCRbeta sequencing covered scalp tissue and sorted CD4+ and CD8+ peripheral blood T cells from patchy and totalis/universalis alopecia areata patients and healthy controls. Broader findings and caveats from the paper: Compared with normal scalp, lesional scalp had higher clonality and more expanded CD8+ clones, particularly in alopecia totalis/universalis, a pattern that suggests antigenic drive. Compared with mice, TCR sequences shared between patients were less clear, possibly partly because of HLA diversity across the patient population. Resident alphabeta T cells in normal human skin are also sequenced, complicating scalp TCR repertoire analysis, unlike mouse skin dominated by gammadelta T cells.

In the case of this clone: Its antigen is unknown. Being a mouse receptor, it is described with mouse gene labels and germline sequences. The DNA ends 4 residues before the CDR3 does, and the rest of the CDR3 is filled in from the germline J gene.

Pooled mouse cutaneous lymph node cells were stained for CD4, CD8alpha, NKG2D, NKG2ACE and other markers and were then sorted on a BD Influx. CDR1 and CDR2 are read off the germline V gene (reference sequence) as NNHNN and SYGAGS. The CDR3 covers 15 residues, taking in both the cysteine and the phenylalanine. The DNA has 33 bases, all within the CDR3, and is read from base 1. Library preparation was by the immunoSEQ multiplex PCR assay. To provide template for TCR sequencing, every sample had RNA extracted and reverse transcribed into cDNA. First-strand cDNA was synthesized with SuperScript III using a 2:1 mix of oligo-dT and random hexamers. A synthetic immune receptor repertoire was used to assess amplification bias, and residual bias was removed computationally. Sequencing of the libraries was done on Illumina HiSeq using 60 bp reads that spanned the CDR3 and were read from J toward V. As for how the authors treated the data: After raw reads were preprocessed to remove errors, the CDR3 was defined following IMGT conventions as running from the conserved cysteine to phenylalanine. To get clonality, Shannon entropy was normalized by log2 of the number of productive unique TCRs and the result was subtracted from 1. Whether scalp clones were CD4 or CD8 was inferred by matching scalp TCRbeta sequences against CD4 and CD8 repertoires sorted from blood. TCRdb took over this immuneACCESS table, retaining in-frame rearrangements with V and J assigned. Such tables are incomplete; in checked studies, under half of the missing clones stem from an unresolved V gene, and the remainder is unexplained. The DNA gave D and trimming, while V, J and clone size come from that table. For this sample, 290,000 or so clones appear and none is a singleton. More than 0.95% of the sample goes to the ten largest clones.

Sequencing input: CD4+ T cells sorted from a lymph node. This sequence uses TRBV13-2 and TRBJ2-5; TRBD2 lines up with 10 middle nucleotides. The receptor comes from a C3H/HeJ mouse with alopecia areata. Mice from this strain have the MHC haplotype H2-k. The CDR3 in this case is CASGDAGLGKDTQYF. The CDR3 DNA, read in part, is TGTGCCAGCGGTGATGCGGGACTGGGGAAAGAC.